This TCR beta chain was identified in a study of long-term antiretroviral therapy in people with HIV. Overall study findings and caveats: Post-ART, diversity grew, though it stayed under transplant donor control levels.

On this clone: The target antigen is unknown.

It was version v3.0 of the immunoSEQ assay that was run at survey level. Sequenced by immunoSEQ multiplex PCR; TCRdb stores in-frame clones only, minus some. Of 25,000 or so clones listed, roughly 78% are singletons. The material sequenced was unsorted PBMCs, taken 1.5 years before starting antiretroviral therapy. The receptor was derived from a man aged 18 to 29 with HIV.

The CDR3 nucleotides are TGTGCCTGTAACCGGGACAGACCCTACGAGCAGTACTTC. Protein sequence: CACNRDRPYEQYF. The V gene is TRBV30, the J gene TRBJ2-7; 7 nucleotides align to TRBD1. Unmatched junction bases numbered 7, after V lost 6 bases and J lost 2 bases. The CDR3 runs to 13 residues. Germline V lookup: CDR1 GTSNPN, CDR2 SVGIG (reference sequence).